The 28 T cell receptor beta chains in this list originate from one sample, sequenced in a study of regulatory T cells in long-lasting Graves disease. Libraries of TCR beta came from iRepertoire HTBI primers plus Arm-PCR of CDR3 regions. TCRdb fed the multiplex PCR reads into MiXCR, producing one record per CDR3 protein. The data show more than 300,000 distinct CDR3 sequences, around a fifth seen once. The time point here: persistent/refractory GD, antithyroid drugs over 5 years with positive TRAb. The TCR library was made from RNA that had been extracted from PBMCs in TRIzol. This specimen consisted of peripheral blood mononuclear cells (PBMCs), obtained when the disease was refractory, from a patient treated with antithyroid drugs. These receptors originate from a female donor with Graves disease.

About this clonotype itself: This clone may be a read error of a much larger clone one base away. This chain uses TRBV5-1 with TRBJ1-5, with D tentatively TRBD1 (5 bases). Germline assignment: CDR1 SGHRS and CDR2 YFSETQ. This CDR3 is built from 14 residues. V lost 0 bases to trimming and J lost 4 bases, with 8 bases between them. CDR3 region: CASSLGDPNQPQHF. The CDR3 DNA follows: TGCGCCAGCAGCTTGGGGGACCCTAATCAGCCCCAGCATTTT.

The chain employs TRBV20-1 and TRBJ2-5, with D hard to call. The CDR3 is 12 amino acids. The germline V and J ends were trimmed by 6 bases and 2 bases, with 10 bases remaining between them. CDR1 and CDR2 from the germline V gene are DFQATT and SNEGSKA (reference sequence). CDR3 in amino acids: CSADDTQETQYF. The CDR3 region has the DNA TGCAGTGCCGACGATACGCAAGAGACCCAGTACTTC.

This clonotype was seen ten or more times. The chain employs TRBV12-3 or TRBV12-4 and TRBJ2-2, with D tentatively TRBD1 or TRBD2 (5 bases each). The CDR3 totals 13 residues. The V gene lost 6 bases and the J gene lost 4 bases, with 9 bases spanning the gap. This chain's CDR3 is CASSWDATGELFF. The CDR3 nucleotides read TGTGCCAGCAGCTGGGACGCCACCGGGGAGCTGTTTTTT.

This clonotype showed up many times. The chain couples TRBV20-1 to TRBJ1-1; possibly TRBD1 for D (5 bases). V was cut by 5 bases and J by 5 bases, with 21 bases left in between. In germline, CDR1 is DFQATT, CDR2 SNEGSKA (reference sequence). This CDR3 has 15 residues. CDR3 coding DNA: TGCAGTGCTGCCTTTCAGGGAACCCCCGGAACTGAAGCTTTCTTT. Residues: CSAAFQGTPGTEAFF.

This CDR3 reads CSARVSSSSTDTQYF. In DNA, the CDR3 is TGCAGTGCTAGAGTGAGCAGCTCTAGCACAGATACGCAGTATTTT. This rearrangement joins TRBV20-1 to TRBJ2-3, with D uncertain. The V and J ends lost 1 base and 0 bases respectively, with 11 bases between them. Germline CDR1 reads DFQATT; CDR2 reads SNEGSKA (reference sequence). There are 15 residues in the CDR3.

The genes are TRBV20-1 and TRBJ1-1; D call uncertain. Trimming stripped 2 bases from V and 7 bases from J, with 5 bases between. Germline CDR1 reads DFQATT; CDR2 reads SNEGSKA (reference sequence). The CDR3 is 10 residues long. CDR3 nucleotides: TGCAGTGCTAGACTCTTTGAAGCTTTCTTT. Its protein is CSARLFEAFF.

The sample holds many counts of this clonotype. The gene calls are TRBV28 and TRBJ2-7; D unclear. The germline V and J ends were trimmed by 7 bases and 0 bases, with 16 bases remaining between them. Germline CDR1 is MDHEN and CDR2 is SYDVKM. This CDR3 has 15 amino acids. CDR3 protein: CASTRPGLSSYEQYF. The CDR3 DNA reads as TGTGCCAGCACCCGACCCGGGTTAAGCTCCTACGAGCAGTACTTC. The full variable domain, its missing parts supplied by reference TRBV28 and TRBJ2-7, is DVKVTQSSRYLVKRTGEKVFLECVQDMDHENMFWYRQDPGLGLRLIYFSYDVKMKEKGDIPEGYSVSREKKERFSLILESASTNQTSMYLCASTRPGLSSYEQYFGPGTRLTVT.

In this sample, this clonotype turned up a few times. The chain combines TRBV11-2 with TRBJ2-7, with 9 bases aligning to TRBD2. This CDR3 has 15 residues. Germline V gives CDR1 SGHAT, CDR2 FQNNGV. Trimming removed 2 bases from V and 7 bases from J; junction bases left unmatched: 9. The CDR3 spells CASSLRAGGLREQYF. DNA for the CDR3: TGTGCCAGCAGCTTACGGGCGGGGGGGTTGCGGGAGCAGTACTTC.

This chain joins TRBV27 and TRBJ2-2; maybe TRBD2 (5 bases). Looked up from germline, CDR1 is MNHEY and CDR2 is SMNVEV (reference sequence). This CDR3 spans 14 amino acids. V lost 8 bases and J lost 4, with 14 bases in between. DNA of the CDR3: TGTGCCAGCTATGCCGGGGTCGCCACCGGGGAGCTGTTTTTT. It specifies CASYAGVATGELFF.

The table lists this clonotype with many counts. The chain recombines TRBV12-3 or TRBV12-4 with TRBJ2-5; D may be TRBD2 (5 bases). V lost 3 bases to trimming and J lost 5 bases, with 10 bases between them. CDR3 length equals 13 residues. The CDR3 coding sequence is TGTGCCAGCAGTTTCGGTTGGAGGGAGACCCAGTACTTC. Translation gives CASSFGWRETQYF.

This clonotype has just a few counts. CDR3 amino acids: CAGFTYEQYF. In DNA, the CDR3 is TGCGCCGGATTTACCTACGAGCAGTACTTC. This chain connects TRBV5-1 to TRBJ2-7; no firm D call. V lost 10 bases to trimming and J lost 2 bases, with 7 bases between them. Germline assignment: CDR1 SGHRS and CDR2 YFSETQ. The CDR3 runs 10 residues.

This clonotype was seen repeatedly, ten times or more. This chain uses TRBV12-3 or TRBV12-4 with TRBJ1-2; D is undetermined. The CDR3 has 16 amino acids. Between the trimmed V and J ends, which lost 1 base and 7 bases, there was a span of 19 bases. CDR3 DNA sequence: TGTGCCAGCAGTTTAGGTGAAAGGGCCTCTAAGAGTGGCTACACCTTC. Protein: CASSLGERASKSGYTF.

The V and J genes are TRBV29-1 and TRBJ1-1; D is unclear. The germline V gene encodes CDR1 SQVTM and CDR2 ANQGSEA. The CDR3 is made up of 12 amino acids. Trimming left V 4 bases short and J 2 bases short, with 8 bases between. CDR3 sequence: CSVGTLNTEAFF. Written as DNA, the CDR3 is TGCAGCGTTGGGACCCTCAACACTGAAGCTTTCTTT.

There are a few counts of this clonotype. This chain uses TRBV28 with TRBJ2-3; TRBD1 might be the D (8 bases). Germline CDR1 MDHEN, CDR2 SYDVKM. With 2 bases removed from V and 4 bases from J, the gap between germline ends came to 22 bases. This CDR3 comprises 18 residues. In DNA form, the CDR3 reads TGTGCCAGCAGTTTAGGACAGGGAGGGGTTTTCGTCGCAGATACGCAGTATTTT. Amino acids: CASSLGQGGVFVADTQYF.

V gene TRBV5-1 combines with J gene TRBJ2-5, with unresolved D. Per germline, CDR1 SGHRS and CDR2 YFSETQ. The CDR3 sequence is 14 residues long. V was shortened by 0 bases and J by 1 base, with 7 bases between the two germline ends. CDR3 in amino acids: CASSLAEGQETQYF. The CDR3 DNA reads as TGCGCCAGCAGCTTGGCCGAAGGCCAAGAGACCCAGTACTTC.

The table lists this clonotype with many counts. This chain uses TRBV12-3 or TRBV12-4 with TRBJ1-5; 9 positions match TRBD1. With V trimmed by 8 bases and J by 1 base, 12 bases remained unmatched. The CDR3 covers 17 residues. The CDR3 here is CASLVWRTGASNQPQHF. The DNA of the CDR3 is TGTGCCAGCTTAGTTTGGAGGACAGGGGCAAGCAATCAGCCCCAGCATTTT.

V and J are TRBV6-1 and TRBJ1-1; D gene ambiguous. The CDR3 length is 14 residues. Between the trimmed V and J ends, which lost 6 bases and 8 bases, there was a span of 19 bases. From germline, CDR1 is MNHNS and CDR2 SASEGT. The CDR3 spells CASRATANGPEAFF. CDR3 in DNA: TGTGCCAGCAGAGCCACAGCTAATGGACCCGAAGCTTTCTTT.

This clonotype was observed at least ten times. The rearrangement joins TRBV28 to TRBJ2-5; D is ambiguous. The CDR3 sequence is 12 residues long. V lost 8 bases and J 5 bases, leaving 12 bases between the germline ends. Germline-derived CDR1 and CDR2 are MDHEN and SYDVKM. CDR3 nucleotides: TGTGCCAGCGGGCGATCCCGGGAGACCCAGTACTTC. Protein sequence: CASGRSRETQYF. The full variable domain, its missing parts supplied by reference TRBV28 and TRBJ2-5, is DVKVTQSSRYLVKRTGEKVFLECVQDMDHENMFWYRQDPGLGLRLIYFSYDVKMKEKGDIPEGYSVSREKKERFSLILESASTNQTSMYLCASGRSRETQYFGPGTRLLVL.

This rearrangement joins TRBV19 to TRBJ2-4; D is uncertain. Germline CDR1 LNHDA, CDR2 SQIVND (reference sequence). The CDR3 length is 14 residues. Trimming took off 5 bases at V and 1 base at J, with 9 bases between the two ends. For the CDR3, the DNA is TGTGCCAGTAGTCCAGAGAGGGCCAAAAACATTCAGTACTTC. This gives the protein CASSPERAKNIQYF.

This rearrangement joins TRBV5-1 to TRBJ1-1; a possible D gene is TRBD1 (6 bases). The length of the CDR3 is 20 residues. The V and J ends lost 2 bases and 2 bases respectively, with 28 bases between them. Germline V lookup: CDR1 SGHRS, CDR2 YFSETQ. CDR3 protein: CASSLWGGVSSLTGNTEAFF. The CDR3 nucleotides are TGCGCCAGCAGCTTATGGGGGGGGGTTTCCTCCCTGACAGGCAACACTGAAGCTTTCTTT.

A note on this clonotype: A much larger clone differs from this one at a single base, so this may be a read error. The chain recombines TRBV18 with TRBJ1-2, with D hard to call. V was cut by 4 bases and J by 7 bases, with 10 bases left in between. The CDR3 is 12 amino acids. Germline CDR1 KGHSH, CDR2 LQKENI. The CDR3 coding sequence is TGTGCCAGCTCACTAGAGGAATCTGGCTACACCTTC. This gives the protein CASSLEESGYTF.

This clonotype was seen only a few times. A much larger clone lies a single base off, so this may be a read error. J is TRBJ1-5 and V is TRBV2; D possibly corresponds to TRBD1 (5 bases). The CDR3 has 15 residues. Germline values: CDR1 SNHLY, CDR2 FYNNEI. CDR3 amino acids: CACRPRLLGDQPQHF. The CDR3 DNA reads as TGTGCCTGCAGACCAAGACTTCTAGGGGATCAGCCCCAGCATTTT.

This clonotype was observed at least ten times. In DNA form, the CDR3 reads TGTGCCAGCAGTTACCGGACAGATCCCTCCTCGACCTACGAGCAGTACTTC. As protein: CASSYRTDPSSTYEQYF. The rearrangement joins TRBV6-5 to TRBJ2-7; the D gene is possibly TRBD1 (6 bases). This CDR3 contains 17 residues. V was clipped by 2 bases and J by 2 bases, with 19 bases between them. Germline V gene data show CDR1 as MNHEY and CDR2 as SVGAGI.

V usage is TRBV10-1 and J usage is TRBJ1-1; no definite D call. Trimming left V 0 bases short and J 1 base short, with 12 bases between. The CDR3 runs 16 residues. The V gene's germline CDR1 is WNHNN and CDR2 SYGVQD (reference sequence). CDR3 in DNA: TGCGCCAGCAGTGAGTCGGGGAGGTATCCGAACACTGAAGCTTTCTTT. Its protein product is CASSESGRYPNTEAFF.

This clonotype was seen a few times. The genes are TRBV29-1 and TRBJ2-7, with 9 nucleotides matching TRBD1. The V segment lost 6 bases and the J segment 1 base; nucleotides outside the gene matches: 4. The CDR3 loop spans 13 amino acids. Germline loops: CDR1 SQVTM, CDR2 ANQGSEA. The CDR3 coding sequence is TGCAGCGTCCAACAGGGGGCTTCCTACGAGCAGTACTTC. Translating it yields CSVQQGASYEQYF.

This clonotype was recorded many times. CDR3 sequence (DNA): TGTGCCAGTAGTCCCCTGGCGGACAACTCTAACTATGGCTACACCTTC. Translated, it gives CASSPLADNSNYGYTF. The chain recombines TRBV19 with TRBJ1-2; tentative D call: TRBD1 (5 bases). CDR1 and CDR2 from the germline V gene are LNHDA and SQIVND (reference sequence). The CDR3 is made up of 16 amino acids. The V end lost 5 bases, the J end lost 0 bases, and 16 bases lay between the germline ends. Supplemented by reference TRBV19 and TRBJ1-2, the full variable domain reads DGGITQSPKYLFRKEGQNVTLSCEQNLNHDAMYWYRQDPGQGLRLIYYSQIVNDFQKGDIAEGYSVSREKKESFPLTVTSAQKNPTAFYLCASSPLADNSNYGYTFGSGTRLTVV.

This clonotype was observed at least ten times. The chain couples TRBV13 to TRBJ2-7; TRBD2 matches 9 bases. This CDR3 has 14 amino acids. Looked up from germline, CDR1 is PRHDT and CDR2 is FYEKMQ (reference sequence). Trimming removed 3 bases from V and 2 bases from J; junction bases left unmatched: 2. This CDR3 is CASSFRTSAYEQYF. The CDR3 DNA is TGTGCCAGCAGCTTCCGGACTAGCGCCTACGAGCAGTACTTC.

This clonotype was observed a handful of times. The junction and the germline gene differ at one end; a read error may be behind it. The V call is TRBV7-2, the J call TRBJ1-1; D might be TRBD1 (5 bases). CDR1 and CDR2 from the germline V gene are SGHTA and FQGNSA. The CDR3 contains 12 residues. The CDR3 coding sequence is TGTGCCGGCAGCTTGGGACCAGGTGAGGCTTTCTTT. It is translated as CAGSLGPGEAFF.